The sequence of this T cell receptor (beta chain) was determined in a study of siplizumab effects on memory and regulatory T cells. There are a few counts of this clone. Antigen unknown. A far larger clone is one nucleotide away, so this likely arose from a read error. Profiling relied on immunoSEQ multiplex PCR, and the TCRdb table lists in-frame clones only, not all of them. This sample has about 72,000 clones, with less than 95% found just once. Study outcomes and limitations: Siplizumab led to significantly less abundant alloreactive sequences that could be traced back to unstimulated CD4+ memory cells. The suppressive capacity of proliferating Tregs from siplizumab cultures remained unconfirmed. Alloreactive CD4+ clones that could be mapped were on average 68.8% Treg-derived with siplizumab, against over 25% in controls. Naive T cells were seen as more diverse than memory cells and as major alloresponse contributors.

Sequenced input: CD8+ T cells sorted from blood. This TCR was recovered from a human donor in good health.

CDR3 sequence (DNA): TGTGCCAGCAGCCAGTACACAAACAGCAATCAGCCCCAGCATTTT. Residues: CASSQYTNSNQPQHF. J is TRBJ1-5 and V is TRBV4-2, with D uncertain. CDR1 and CDR2 from the germline V gene are LGHNA and YNFKEQ. CDR3 length: 15 residues. Trimming left V 3 bases short and J 1 base short, with 10 bases between.